This TCR beta chain was documented in a study of T cells in Graves' hyperthyroidism and ophthalmopathy. V shed 3 bases, J shed 1 base, and the junction held 11 bases outside the gene matches. The CDR3 sequence is 18 residues long. Germline V gene sequence: CDR1 MGHRA, CDR2 YSYEKL. From RNA transcripts, TCR beta CDR3 regions were amplified. The primer set for the first-round RT-PCR of the TCR CDR3 was HTBI. MiXCR was run by TCRdb on the multiplex PCR reads, yielding one entry per CDR3 protein. The table has approximately 520,000 distinct CDR3 sequences, roughly 20% seen once. Sequencing was carried out using blood. This TCR was sampled from a man between 18 and 29 years old with Graves' hyperthyroidism. The chain combines TRBV4-1 with TRBJ2-2; 7 nucleotides match TRBD1. The CDR3 region is CASSQVEGQTKNTGELFF. The CDR3 nucleotides are TGCGCCAGCAGCCAGGTCGAGGGACAGACCAAGAACACCGGGGAGCTGTTTTTT.